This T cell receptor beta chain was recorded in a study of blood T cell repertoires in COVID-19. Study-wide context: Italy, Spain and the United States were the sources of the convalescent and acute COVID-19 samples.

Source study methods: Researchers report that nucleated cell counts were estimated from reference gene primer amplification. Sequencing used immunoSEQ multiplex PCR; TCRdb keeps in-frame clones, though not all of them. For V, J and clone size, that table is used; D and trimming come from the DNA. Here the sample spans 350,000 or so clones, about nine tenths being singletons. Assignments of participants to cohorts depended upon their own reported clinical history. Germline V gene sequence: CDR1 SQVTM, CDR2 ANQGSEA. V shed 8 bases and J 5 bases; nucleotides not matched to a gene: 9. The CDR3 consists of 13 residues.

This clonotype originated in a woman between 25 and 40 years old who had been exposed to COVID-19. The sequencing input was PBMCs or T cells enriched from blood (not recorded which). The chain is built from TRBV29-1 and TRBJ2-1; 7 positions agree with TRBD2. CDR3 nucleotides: TGCAGCCCGGTGTCTAGCGGCAACAATGAGCAGTTCTTC. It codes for CSPVSSGNNEQFF.